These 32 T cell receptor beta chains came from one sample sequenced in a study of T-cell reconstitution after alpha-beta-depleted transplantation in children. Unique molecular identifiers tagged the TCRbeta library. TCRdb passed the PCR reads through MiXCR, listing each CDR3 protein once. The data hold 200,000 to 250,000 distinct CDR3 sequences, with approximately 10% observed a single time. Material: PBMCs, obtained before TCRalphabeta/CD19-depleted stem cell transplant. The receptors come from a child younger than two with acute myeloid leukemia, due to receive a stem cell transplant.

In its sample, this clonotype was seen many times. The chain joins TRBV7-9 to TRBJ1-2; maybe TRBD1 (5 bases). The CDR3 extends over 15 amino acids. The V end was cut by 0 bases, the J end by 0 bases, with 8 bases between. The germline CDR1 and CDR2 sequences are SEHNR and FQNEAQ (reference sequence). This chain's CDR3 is CASSLAGTANYGYTF. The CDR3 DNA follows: TGTGCCAGCAGCTTAGCAGGGACCGCTAACTATGGCTACACCTTC.

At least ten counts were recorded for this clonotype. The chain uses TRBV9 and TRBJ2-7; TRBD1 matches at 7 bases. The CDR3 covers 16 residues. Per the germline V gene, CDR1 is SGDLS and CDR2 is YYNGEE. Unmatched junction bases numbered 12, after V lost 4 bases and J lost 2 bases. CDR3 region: CASSPLPGQGAYEQYF. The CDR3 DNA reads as TGTGCCAGCAGCCCCCTCCCCGGGCAGGGGGCCTACGAGCAGTACTTC.

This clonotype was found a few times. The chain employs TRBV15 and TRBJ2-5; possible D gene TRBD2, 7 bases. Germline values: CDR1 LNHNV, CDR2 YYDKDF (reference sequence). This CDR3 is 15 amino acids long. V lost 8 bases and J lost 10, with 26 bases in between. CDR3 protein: CATGVGRGLGGDQYF. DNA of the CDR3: TGTGCCACCGGCGTGGGGAGGGGATTAGGGGGTGACCAGTACTTC.

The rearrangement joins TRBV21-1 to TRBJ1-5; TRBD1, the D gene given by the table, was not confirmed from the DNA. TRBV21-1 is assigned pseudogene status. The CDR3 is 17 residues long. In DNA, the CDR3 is TGTGCCAGCAGCTTCATCCTTACAGGGATTCTCAATCAGCCCCAGCATTTT. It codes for CASSFILTGILNQPQHF.

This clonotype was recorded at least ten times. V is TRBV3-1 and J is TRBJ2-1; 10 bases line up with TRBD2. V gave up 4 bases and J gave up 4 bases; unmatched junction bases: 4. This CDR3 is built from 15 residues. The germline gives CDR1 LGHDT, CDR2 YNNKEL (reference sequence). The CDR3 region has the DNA TGTGCCAGCAGCCCCCTAGCGGGAGTTTACAATGAGCAGTTCTTC. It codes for CASSPLAGVYNEQFF.

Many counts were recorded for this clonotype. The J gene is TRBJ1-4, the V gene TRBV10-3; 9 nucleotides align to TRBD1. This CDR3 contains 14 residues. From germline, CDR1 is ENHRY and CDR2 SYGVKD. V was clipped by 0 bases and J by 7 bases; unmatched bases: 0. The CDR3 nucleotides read TGTGCCATCAGTGAGTCGGGACAGGGTGAAAAACTGTTTTTT. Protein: CAISESGQGEKLFF.

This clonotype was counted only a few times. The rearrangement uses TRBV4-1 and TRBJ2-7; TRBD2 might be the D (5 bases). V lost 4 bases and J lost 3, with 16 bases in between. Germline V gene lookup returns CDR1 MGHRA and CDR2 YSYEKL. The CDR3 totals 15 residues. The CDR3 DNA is TGCGCCAGCAGCCCCGAAGGGAGTACGGTCTACGAGCAGTACTTC. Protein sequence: CASSPEGSTVYEQYF.

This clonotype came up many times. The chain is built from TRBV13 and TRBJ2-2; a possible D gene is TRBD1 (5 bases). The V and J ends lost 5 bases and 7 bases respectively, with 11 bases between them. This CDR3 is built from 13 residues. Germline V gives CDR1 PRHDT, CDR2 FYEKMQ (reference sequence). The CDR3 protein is CASSPRADGELFF. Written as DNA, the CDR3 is TGTGCCAGCAGCCCCAGGGCGGACGGGGAGCTGTTTTTT.

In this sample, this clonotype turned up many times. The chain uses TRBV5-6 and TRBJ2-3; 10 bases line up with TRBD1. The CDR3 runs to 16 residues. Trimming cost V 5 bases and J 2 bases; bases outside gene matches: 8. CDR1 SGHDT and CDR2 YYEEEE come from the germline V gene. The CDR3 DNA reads TGTGCCAGCAGATACCCCGGGACAGGGGTCACAGATACGCAGTATTTT. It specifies CASRYPGTGVTDTQYF.

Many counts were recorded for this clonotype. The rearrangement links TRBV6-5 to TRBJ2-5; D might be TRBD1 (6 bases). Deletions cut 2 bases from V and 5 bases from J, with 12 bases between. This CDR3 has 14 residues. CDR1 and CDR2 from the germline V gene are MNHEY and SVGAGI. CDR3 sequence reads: CASSYSQGMETQYF. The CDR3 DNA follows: TGTGCCAGCAGTTACAGTCAGGGGATGGAGACCCAGTACTTC.

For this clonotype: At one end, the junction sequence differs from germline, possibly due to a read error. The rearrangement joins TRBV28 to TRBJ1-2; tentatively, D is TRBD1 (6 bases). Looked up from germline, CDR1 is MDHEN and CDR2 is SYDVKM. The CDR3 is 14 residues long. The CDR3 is CASKLRDTYYDYTF. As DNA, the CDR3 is TGTGCCAGCAAGCTACGGGACACTTACTATGACTACACCTTC.

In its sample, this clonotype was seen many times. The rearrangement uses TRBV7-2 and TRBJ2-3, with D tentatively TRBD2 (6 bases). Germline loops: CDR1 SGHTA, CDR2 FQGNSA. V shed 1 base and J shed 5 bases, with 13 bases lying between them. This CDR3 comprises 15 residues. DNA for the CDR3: TGTGCCAGCAGCTTAGGACTAGTGTTCGGAGATACGCAGTATTTT. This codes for CASSLGLVFGDTQYF. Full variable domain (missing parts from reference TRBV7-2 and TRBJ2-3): GAGVSQSPSNKVTEKGKDVELRCDPISGHTALYWYRQSLGQGLEFLIYFQGNSAPDKSGLPSDRFSAERTGGSVSTLTIQRTQQEDSAVYLCASSLGLVFGDTQYFGPGTRLTVL.

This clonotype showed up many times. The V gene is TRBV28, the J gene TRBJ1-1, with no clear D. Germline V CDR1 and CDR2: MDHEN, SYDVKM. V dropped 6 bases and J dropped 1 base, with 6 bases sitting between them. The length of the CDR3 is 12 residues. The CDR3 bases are TGTGCCAGCAGGCCTCAGAACACTGAAGCTTTCTTT. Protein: CASRPQNTEAFF.

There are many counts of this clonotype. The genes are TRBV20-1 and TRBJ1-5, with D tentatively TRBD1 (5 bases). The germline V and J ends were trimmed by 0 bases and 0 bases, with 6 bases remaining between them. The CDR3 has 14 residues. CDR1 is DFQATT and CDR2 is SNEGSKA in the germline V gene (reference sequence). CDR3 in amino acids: CSARETDSNQPQHF. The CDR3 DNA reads TGCAGTGCTAGAGAGACAGATAGCAATCAGCCCCAGCATTTT.

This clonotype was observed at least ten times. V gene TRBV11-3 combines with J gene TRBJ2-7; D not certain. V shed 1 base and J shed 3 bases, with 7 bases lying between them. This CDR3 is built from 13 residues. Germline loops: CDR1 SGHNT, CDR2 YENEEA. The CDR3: CASSLALNYEQYF. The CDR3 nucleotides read TGTGCCAGCAGCTTAGCCTTGAACTACGAGCAGTACTTC.

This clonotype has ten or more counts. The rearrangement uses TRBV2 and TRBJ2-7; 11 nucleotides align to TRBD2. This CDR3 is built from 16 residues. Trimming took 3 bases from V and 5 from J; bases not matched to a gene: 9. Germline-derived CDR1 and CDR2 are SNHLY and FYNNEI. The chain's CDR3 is CASSDLTSGKSHEQYF. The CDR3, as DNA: TGTGCCAGCAGTGACCTGACTAGCGGGAAATCCCACGAGCAGTACTTC. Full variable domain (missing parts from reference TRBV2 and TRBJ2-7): EPEVTQTPSHQVTQMGQEVILRCVPISNHLYFYWYRQILGQKVEFLVSFYNNEISEKSEIFDDQFSVERPDGSNFTLKIRSTKLEDSAMYFCASSDLTSGKSHEQYFGPGTRLTVT.

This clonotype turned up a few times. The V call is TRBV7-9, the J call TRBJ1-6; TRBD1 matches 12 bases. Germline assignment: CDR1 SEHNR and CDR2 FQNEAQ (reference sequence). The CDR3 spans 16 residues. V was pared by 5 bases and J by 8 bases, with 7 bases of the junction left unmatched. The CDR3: CASSRGTGGSDSPLHF. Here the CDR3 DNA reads TGTGCCAGCAGCCGGGGGACAGGGGGCAGTGATTCACCCCTCCACTTT.

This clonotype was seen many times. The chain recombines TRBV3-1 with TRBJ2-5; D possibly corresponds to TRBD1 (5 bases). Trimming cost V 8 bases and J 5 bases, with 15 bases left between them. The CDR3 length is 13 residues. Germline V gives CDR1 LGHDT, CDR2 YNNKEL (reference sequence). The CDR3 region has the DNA TGTGCCAGCGGACAAGCCCCCCAGGAGACCCAGTACTTC. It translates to CASGQAPQETQYF.

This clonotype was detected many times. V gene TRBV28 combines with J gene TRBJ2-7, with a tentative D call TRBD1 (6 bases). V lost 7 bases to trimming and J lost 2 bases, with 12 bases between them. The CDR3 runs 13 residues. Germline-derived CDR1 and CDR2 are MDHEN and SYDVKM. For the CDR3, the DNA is TGTGCCAGCAAGGAGACAGGAACCTACGAGCAGTACTTC. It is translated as CASKETGTYEQYF.

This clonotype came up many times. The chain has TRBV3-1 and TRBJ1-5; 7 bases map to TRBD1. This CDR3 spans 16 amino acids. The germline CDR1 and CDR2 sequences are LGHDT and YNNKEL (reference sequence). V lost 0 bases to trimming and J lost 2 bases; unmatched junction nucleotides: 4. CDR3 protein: CASSQDRGGRNQPQHF. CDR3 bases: TGTGCCAGCAGCCAAGATCGAGGGGGCCGCAATCAGCCCCAGCATTTT.

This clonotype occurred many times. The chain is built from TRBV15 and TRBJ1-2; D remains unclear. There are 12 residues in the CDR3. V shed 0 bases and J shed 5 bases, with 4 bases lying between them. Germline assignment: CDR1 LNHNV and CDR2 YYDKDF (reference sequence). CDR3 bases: TGTGCCACCAGCAGAGATGGGTATGGCTACACCTTC. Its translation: CATSRDGYGYTF.

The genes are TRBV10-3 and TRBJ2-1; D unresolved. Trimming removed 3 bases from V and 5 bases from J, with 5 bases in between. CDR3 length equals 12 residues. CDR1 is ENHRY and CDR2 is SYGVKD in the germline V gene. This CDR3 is CAISEWNNEQFF. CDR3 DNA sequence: TGTGCCATCAGTGAATGGAACAATGAGCAGTTCTTC.

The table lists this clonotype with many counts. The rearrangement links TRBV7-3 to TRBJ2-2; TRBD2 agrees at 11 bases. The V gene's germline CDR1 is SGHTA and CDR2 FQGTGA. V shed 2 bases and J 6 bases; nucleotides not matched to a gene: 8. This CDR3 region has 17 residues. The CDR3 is CASSLFPLAGVSGELFF. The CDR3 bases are TGTGCCAGCAGCTTATTTCCACTAGCGGGAGTCTCCGGGGAGCTGTTTTTT.

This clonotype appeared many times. The CDR3 is CSAPKSGTVSYEQYF. In nucleotides, the CDR3 is TGCAGTGCCCCTAAGAGCGGGACGGTCTCCTACGAGCAGTACTTC. The V and J genes are TRBV20-1 and TRBJ2-7; 7 nucleotides match TRBD2. Germline CDR1 is DFQATT and CDR2 is SNEGSKA (reference sequence). The CDR3 runs to 15 residues. V dropped 6 bases and J dropped 0; count of bases not matched to a gene: 11.

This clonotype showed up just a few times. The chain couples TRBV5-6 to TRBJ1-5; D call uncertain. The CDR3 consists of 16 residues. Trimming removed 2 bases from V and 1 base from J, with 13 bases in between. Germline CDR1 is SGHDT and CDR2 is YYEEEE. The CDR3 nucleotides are TGTGCCAGCAGCTTTTTATTGGAGGAAAGCAATCAGCCCCAGCATTTT. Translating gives CASSFLLEESNQPQHF.

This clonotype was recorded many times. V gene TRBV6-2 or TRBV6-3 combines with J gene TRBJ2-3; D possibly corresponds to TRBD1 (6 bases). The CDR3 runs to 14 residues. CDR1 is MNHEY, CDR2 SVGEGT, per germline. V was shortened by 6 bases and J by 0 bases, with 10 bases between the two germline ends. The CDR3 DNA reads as TGTGCCAGCAGAAAGACAGGTAGCACAGATACGCAGTATTTT. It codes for CASRKTGSTDTQYF.

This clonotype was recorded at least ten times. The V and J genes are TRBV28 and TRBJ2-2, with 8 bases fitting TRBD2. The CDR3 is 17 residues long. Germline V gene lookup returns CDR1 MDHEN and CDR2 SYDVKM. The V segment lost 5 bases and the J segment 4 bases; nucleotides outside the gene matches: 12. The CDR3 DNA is TGTGCCAGCAGTAAATTAGCGGGAAGAGCAATCACCGGGGAGCTGTTTTTT. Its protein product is CASSKLAGRAITGELFF.

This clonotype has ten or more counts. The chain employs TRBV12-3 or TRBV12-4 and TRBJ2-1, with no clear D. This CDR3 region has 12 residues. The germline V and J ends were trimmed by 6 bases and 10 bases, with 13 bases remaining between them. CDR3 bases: TGTGCCAGCAGCGCCCAATTAGGGGAGCAGTTCTTC. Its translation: CASSAQLGEQFF.

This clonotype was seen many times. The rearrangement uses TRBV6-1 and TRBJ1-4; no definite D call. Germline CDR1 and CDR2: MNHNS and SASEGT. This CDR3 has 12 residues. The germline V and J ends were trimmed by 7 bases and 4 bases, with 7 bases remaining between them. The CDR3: CASTTFNEKLFF. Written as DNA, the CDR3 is TGTGCCAGCACTACCTTTAATGAAAAACTGTTTTTT.

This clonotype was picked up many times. CDR3 in amino acids: CASSSTDRQDTQYF. CDR3 nucleotide sequence: TGTGCCAGCAGCTCCACCGACAGGCAAGATACGCAGTATTTT. The chain has TRBV7-9 and TRBJ2-3; TRBD1 is a possible D gene (6 bases). Germline V CDR1 and CDR2: SEHNR, FQNEAQ (reference sequence). The CDR3 is 14 amino acids. The germline V and J ends were trimmed by 4 bases and 5 bases, with 13 bases remaining between them. The full variable domain, rest sourced from reference TRBV7-9 and TRBJ2-3, is DTGVSQNPRHKITKRGQNVTFRCDPISEHNRLYWYRQTLGQGPEFLTYFQNEAQLEKSRLLSDRFSAERPKGSFSTLEIQRTEQGDSAMYLCASSSTDRQDTQYFGPGTRLTVL.

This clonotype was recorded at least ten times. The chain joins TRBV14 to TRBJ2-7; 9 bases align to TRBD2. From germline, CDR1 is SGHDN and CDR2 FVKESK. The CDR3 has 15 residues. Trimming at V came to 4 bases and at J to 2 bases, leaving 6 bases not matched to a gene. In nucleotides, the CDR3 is TGTGCCAGCAGCCGCTTAGCGGGAGACCCCTACGAGCAGTACTTC. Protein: CASSRLAGDPYEQYF. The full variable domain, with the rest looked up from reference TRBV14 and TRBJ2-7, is EAGVTQFPSHSVIEKGQTVTLRCDPISGHDNLYWYRRVMGKEIKFLLHFVKESKQDESGMPNNRFLAERTGGTYSTLKVQPAELEDSGVYFCASSRLAGDPYEQYFGPGTRLTVT.

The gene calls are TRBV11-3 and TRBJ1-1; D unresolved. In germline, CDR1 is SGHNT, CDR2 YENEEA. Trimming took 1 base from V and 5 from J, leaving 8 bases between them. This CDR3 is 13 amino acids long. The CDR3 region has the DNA TGTGCCAGCAGCTTAGTGTCAAAAACTGAAGCTTTCTTT. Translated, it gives CASSLVSKTEAFF.